These 30 T cell receptor beta chains were all obtained from the same sample, sequenced in a study of blood T cell repertoires in COVID-19. The protocol was immunoSEQ multiplex PCR, while the TCRdb copy is restricted to in-frame clones and leaves out a portion. The sample lists about 370,000 clones, about 90% occurring once. Specimen: peripheral blood. The receptors derive from a man aged 18 to 30 with active or convalescent COVID-19.

This clone appeared once. The chain is built from TRBV6-5 and TRBJ2-1; 8 bases map to TRBD1. The CDR3 consists of 14 residues. Germline assignment: CDR1 MNHEY and CDR2 SVGAGI. The V segment lost 6 bases and the J segment 8 bases; nucleotides outside the gene matches: 9. Here the CDR3 DNA reads TGTGCCAGCAGCCGGGACAGGTCGCTCGATGAGCAGTTCTTC. It is translated as CASSRDRSLDEQFF.

The chain couples TRBV19 to TRBJ2-1; possibly TRBD2 for D (5 bases). There are 11 residues in the CDR3. V was pared by 10 bases and J by 4 bases, with 8 bases between. Germline lookup yields CDR1 LNHDA and CDR2 SQIVND (reference sequence). CDR3: CATGVYNEQFF. The CDR3 DNA reads as TGTGCCACCGGGGTTTACAATGAGCAGTTCTTC.

J is TRBJ1-4 and V is TRBV2; 7 bases match TRBD1. After removal of 5 bases from V and 7 bases from J, the junction contained 7 bases not matched to a gene. The CDR3 totals 14 residues. Germline V gene data show CDR1 as SNHLY and CDR2 as FYNNEI. The chain's CDR3 is CASSSDRDREKLFF. For the CDR3, the DNA is TGTGCCAGCAGTTCAGACAGGGACCGTGAAAAACTGTTTTTT.

A remark on this clone: Other DNA sequences within the sample encode an identical CDR3. V gene TRBV5-1 combines with J gene TRBJ1-1, with D hard to call. CDR3 length equals 13 residues. The V end was cut by 0 bases, the J end by 2 bases, with 5 bases between. Germline V gene sequence: CDR1 SGHRS, CDR2 YFSETQ. For the CDR3, the DNA is TGCGCCAGCAGCTTGGTATTAAACACTGAAGCTTTCTTT. Protein product: CASSLVLNTEAFF.

The CDR3 region has the DNA TGTGCCAGCAGTGTCGTAGGGGGAAGCACTGAAGCTTTCTTT. It is translated as CASSVVGGSTEAFF. This rearrangement joins TRBV6-4 to TRBJ1-1, with TRBD1 as a possible D gene (6 bases). Trimming took 4 bases from V and 4 from J, leaving 13 bases between them. Germline V gene data show CDR1 as MRHNA and CDR2 as SNTAGT. CDR3 size: 14 residues.

The chain uses TRBV9 and TRBJ1-2; TRBD1 matches 8 bases. The germline V gene has CDR1 SGDLS and CDR2 YYNGEE. The CDR3 sequence is 12 residues long. V was clipped by 3 bases and J by 6 bases; unmatched bases: 1. The CDR3 loop reads CASSATGDGYTF. The CDR3 DNA sequence: TGTGCCAGCAGCGCGACAGGGGATGGCTACACCTTC.

The chain is built from TRBV6-2 or TRBV6-3 and TRBJ1-5; possible D gene TRBD1, 5 bases. The CDR3 runs 14 residues. V was trimmed by 5 bases and J by 6 bases, leaving 14 bases between them. The germline V gene has CDR1 MNHEY and CDR2 SVGEGT. The CDR3 protein is CASSLREVLQPQHF. In nucleotides, the CDR3 is TGTGCCAGCAGTCTCAGGGAAGTACTTCAGCCCCAGCATTTT.

The chain uses TRBV6-5 and TRBJ2-7; possible D gene TRBD2, 5 bases. Germline assignment: CDR1 MNHEY and CDR2 SVGAGI. The V end was cut by 0 bases, the J end by 7 bases, with 13 bases between. CDR3 length: 14 residues. Here the CDR3 reads CASSYSLWEKEQYF. For the CDR3, the DNA is TGTGCCAGCAGTTACTCGCTCTGGGAGAAAGAGCAGTACTTC.

The rearrangement links TRBV7-9 to TRBJ1-1, with 9 positions matching TRBD1. Germline CDR1 SEHNR, CDR2 FQNEAQ (reference sequence). This CDR3 is built from 15 residues. With V trimmed by 4 bases and J by 5 bases, 8 bases remained unmatched. The CDR3 sequence is CASSSRDRDRTEAFF. CDR3 DNA sequence: TGTGCCAGCAGCTCAAGGGACAGGGATCGAACTGAAGCTTTCTTT.

The chain joins TRBV7-2 to TRBJ2-2; D is ambiguous. Trimming pared 3 bases from V and 6 bases from J, leaving 11 bases between. The CDR3 totals 14 residues. CDR1 is SGHTA and CDR2 is FQGNSA in the germline V gene. CDR3 amino acids: CASSLSSTAGELFF. In DNA, the CDR3 is TGTGCCAGCAGCTTGAGTTCCACAGCCGGGGAGCTGTTTTTT.

The chain couples TRBV6-1 to TRBJ1-6, with TRBD1 identical over 7 bases. Germline V gene sequence: CDR1 MNHNS, CDR2 SASEGT. CDR3 length equals 15 residues. J was trimmed by 14 bases and V by 0 bases; bases with no gene match: 10. In nucleotides, the CDR3 is TGTGCCAGCAGTGAAGCGGGACAGTTCGTGTCATCCCTCCACTTT. Translating gives CASSEAGQFVSSLHF.

V and J are TRBV14 and TRBJ2-1; D is unresolved. V was clipped by 0 bases and J by 15 bases, with 12 bases between them. Germline V lookup: CDR1 SGHDN, CDR2 FVKESK. The CDR3 spans 12 residues. This CDR3 is CASSQDPPFLFF. In DNA, the CDR3 is TGTGCCAGCAGCCAAGATCCCCCGTTTCTGTTCTTC. The full variable domain, completed using reference TRBV14 and TRBJ2-1, is EAGVTQFPSHSVIEKGQTVTLRCDPISGHDNLYWYRRVMGKEIKFLLHFVKESKQDESGMPNNRFLAERTGGTYSTLKVQPAELEDSGVYFCASSQDPPFLFFGPGTRLTVL.

This sequence joins TRBV7-7 and TRBJ2-3; 9 nucleotides line up with TRBD1. V shed 3 bases and J 4 bases; nucleotides not matched to a gene: 2. CDR1 SSHAT and CDR2 FNYEAQ come from the germline V gene (reference sequence). The CDR3 contains 14 residues. The CDR3 bases are TGTGCCAGCAGCTTGGGACAGGGACCAGATACGCAGTATTTT. Its translation is CASSLGQGPDTQYF.

The chain employs TRBV27 and TRBJ2-1; possibly TRBD2 for D (5 bases). The CDR3 is 14 residues long. CDR1 is MNHEY and CDR2 is SMNVEV in the germline V gene (reference sequence). V was trimmed by 4 bases and J by 3 bases, leaving 10 bases between them. CDR3 sequence (DNA): TGTGCCAGCAGTTGGGCGGGCGGCTACAATGAGCAGTTCTTC. It translates to CASSWAGGYNEQFF.

The chain carries TRBV6-1 and TRBJ1-1; no clear D. Germline lookup yields CDR1 MNHNS and CDR2 SASEGT. The CDR3 spans 13 residues. V was trimmed by 2 bases and J by 5 bases, leaving 9 bases between them. The CDR3 DNA follows: TGTGCCAGCAGTGAACCGGGAATAACTGAAGCTTTCTTT. This sequence encodes CASSEPGITEAFF.

The gene calls are TRBV7-9 and TRBJ1-6, with 8 bases identical to TRBD1. CDR1 and CDR2 from the germline V gene are SEHNR and FQNEAQ (reference sequence). The J segment lost 5 bases and the V segment lost 5 bases, leaving 8 bases of the junction unmatched. The CDR3 runs 16 residues. The CDR3 sequence is CASSQSRTGNNSPLHF. Written as DNA, the CDR3 is TGTGCCAGCAGCCAATCCCGGACAGGGAATAATTCACCCCTCCACTTT.

In the case of this clone: Other DNA sequences in the same sample also yield this CDR3. The gene calls are TRBV28 and TRBJ1-1, with TRBD1 matching 8 bases. The CDR3 is made up of 15 amino acids. The V gene end was trimmed by 4 bases and the J gene end by 1 base; junction bases not matched to a gene: 5. Germline loops: CDR1 MDHEN, CDR2 SYDVKM. The CDR3 is CASSSTGGWNTEAFF. The CDR3 DNA is TGTGCCAGCAGTTCCACAGGGGGTTGGAACACTGAAGCTTTCTTT. The whole variable domain, filled in from reference TRBV28 and TRBJ1-1, reads DVKVTQSSRYLVKRTGEKVFLECVQDMDHENMFWYRQDPGLGLRLIYFSYDVKMKEKGDIPEGYSVSREKKERFSLILESASTNQTSMYLCASSSTGGWNTEAFFGQGTRLTVV.

The rearrangement joins TRBV5-1 to TRBJ2-7; TRBD2 agrees at 7 bases. V dropped 2 bases and J dropped 4; count of bases not matched to a gene: 6. Looked up from germline, CDR1 is SGHRS and CDR2 is YFSETQ. This CDR3 is 14 amino acids long. The DNA of the CDR3 is TGCGCCAGCAGCTTAGATCTAGCGGTTTACGAGCAGTACTTC. It specifies CASSLDLAVYEQYF.

This clone was recorded once. The V and J genes are TRBV16 and TRBJ2-1, with 9 bases lining up with TRBD2. The CDR3 is made up of 17 amino acids. From germline, CDR1 is KGHSY and CDR2 FQNENV. Trimming at V came to 4 bases and at J to 6 bases, leaving 13 bases not matched to a gene. The CDR3 region is CASSPTVGGGAINEQFF. CDR3 bases: TGTGCCAGCAGCCCCACGGTGGGCGGGGGGGCCATCAATGAGCAGTTCTTC.

The chain's CDR3 is CASSAEGTGGVYTF. The CDR3 DNA sequence: TGTGCCAGCAGTGCCGAGGGGACAGGGGGCGTCTACACCTTC. The rearrangement links TRBV6-6 to TRBJ1-2, with 12 nucleotides matching TRBD1. The J segment lost 10 bases and the V segment lost 5 bases, leaving 8 bases of the junction unmatched. CDR3 size: 14 residues. CDR1 is MNHNY, CDR2 SVGAGI, per germline (reference sequence).

The genes are TRBV7-3 and TRBJ2-7; 15 nucleotides agree with TRBD2. In germline, CDR1 is SGHTA, CDR2 FQGTGA. V was pared by 5 bases and J by 5 bases, with 7 bases of the junction left unmatched. The CDR3 length is 16 residues. The CDR3 DNA reads as TGTGCCAGCAGCCCTCAGGGACTAGCGGGGGGCAACGAGCAGTACTTC. This codes for CASSPQGLAGGNEQYF.

The rearrangement links TRBV7-6 to TRBJ2-1; maybe TRBD1 (7 bases). Per the germline V gene, CDR1 is SGHVS and CDR2 is FNYEAQ. The V and J ends lost 5 bases and 7 bases respectively, with 15 bases between them. The CDR3 runs 14 residues. The CDR3 DNA reads TGTGCCAGCAGCCATCTACAGGGGAGGAATGAGCAGTTCTTC. The encoded protein is CASSHLQGRNEQFF.

The CDR3 region has the DNA TGCGCCAGCAGCCAAGTTGGCAGGGCTAGAGATGAGCAGTTCTTC. It translates to CASSQVGRARDEQFF. The chain recombines TRBV4-1 with TRBJ2-1, with a possible D match to TRBD1 (5 bases). Trimming left V 1 base short and J 8 bases short, with 15 bases between. Germline CDR1 reads MGHRA; CDR2 reads YSYEKL. The CDR3 sequence is 15 residues long.

This chain links TRBV19 with TRBJ2-3; D unresolved. Germline CDR1 is LNHDA and CDR2 is SQIVND (reference sequence). The CDR3 extends over 13 amino acids. V lost 1 base, J lost 5 bases, and 7 bases lay in between. In nucleotides, the CDR3 is TGTGCCAGTAGTATAGGGGCTGGAGATACGCAGTATTTT. Translated: CASSIGAGDTQYF. The entire variable domain, with the rest obtained from reference TRBV19 and TRBJ2-3, is as follows: DGGITQSPKYLFRKEGQNVTLSCEQNLNHDAMYWYRQDPGQGLRLIYYSQIVNDFQKGDIAEGYSVSREKKESFPLTVTSAQKNPTAFYLCASSIGAGDTQYFGPGTRLTVL.

This chain joins TRBV19 and TRBJ2-1; possibly TRBD2 for D (5 bases). This CDR3 spans 15 amino acids. V shed 5 bases and J shed 6 bases, with 17 bases lying between them. The germline gives CDR1 LNHDA, CDR2 SQIVND (reference sequence). CDR3 DNA: TGTGCCAGTAGTCCCGGACTGTCGGAATTCAATGAGCAGTTCTTC. This translates into CASSPGLSEFNEQFF.

DNA for the CDR3: TGTGCCAGCGGACTAAGCGGAGGGCTCTACGAGCAGTACTTC. Protein sequence: CASGLSGGLYEQYF. The rearrangement links TRBV6-5 to TRBJ2-7, with D possibly matching TRBD2 (6 bases). V lost 8 bases to trimming and J lost 3 bases, with 17 bases between them. CDR1 and CDR2 from the germline V gene are MNHEY and SVGAGI. The CDR3 loop spans 14 amino acids.

The gene calls are TRBV28 and TRBJ1-5; D might be TRBD1 (6 bases). This CDR3 has 15 amino acids. V dropped 5 bases and J dropped 2 bases, with 13 bases sitting between them. CDR1 and CDR2 from the germline V gene are MDHEN and SYDVKM. CDR3 sequence: CASSTQGVGNQPQHF. CDR3 coding DNA: TGTGCCAGCAGTACACAGGGTGTAGGCAATCAGCCCCAGCATTTT.

This clone was counted only a few times. The chain is built from TRBV10-1 and TRBJ2-7; 10 positions match TRBD2. The CDR3 spans 20 residues. Germline values: CDR1 WNHNN, CDR2 SYGVQD (reference sequence). The V segment lost 9 bases and the J segment 0 bases; nucleotides outside the gene matches: 23. The chain's CDR3 is CARYASKRASGRPCSYEQYF. CDR3 in DNA: TGCGCCAGATACGCGTCTAAAAGGGCTAGCGGGAGACCGTGCTCCTACGAGCAGTACTTC.

This chain uses TRBV27 with TRBJ1-1; D unresolved. The CDR3 length is 14 residues. The V end lost 7 bases, the J end lost 5 bases, and 17 bases lay between the germline ends. Germline V gene data show CDR1 as MNHEY and CDR2 as SMNVEV (reference sequence). The CDR3: CASTLSIRETEAFF. CDR3 DNA sequence: TGTGCCAGCACCCTATCGATACGGGAAACTGAAGCTTTCTTT.

V and J are TRBV28 and TRBJ2-7; 9 positions agree with TRBD2. Germline-derived CDR1 and CDR2 are MDHEN and SYDVKM. The CDR3 has 14 amino acids. V was pared by 4 bases and J by 2 bases, with 3 bases of the junction left unmatched. The CDR3 spells CASSSSGTAYEQYF. DNA of the CDR3: TGTGCCAGCAGTTCTAGCGGGACCGCCTACGAGCAGTACTTC.